The T cell receptor (beta chain) under discussion was sequenced for a study of shared clonotypes between healthy human individuals. The study's findings and limits: Rarefaction showed sorted-subset sequencing was incomplete despite large depth. Clonotypes shared by all four donors outscored non-shared clonotypes in generation probability.

With regard to this clone: Its antigen remains unidentified.

The germline V gene has CDR1 SGHVS and CDR2 FQNEAQ. The V and J ends lost 5 bases and 10 bases respectively, with 9 bases between them. This CDR3 is 11 amino acids long. Healthy adults negative for HIV, lacking recent acute infections or vaccinations, served as donors. Memory CD4+ cells were the fraction left after CD45RA+ naive selection. The assay was immunoSEQ multiplex PCR, and TCRdb's table has in-frame clones only and misses some. Of some 1.4 million clones listed, around 97% were seen once; the top ten hold 0.95% to 1.5%. The V call is TRBV7-8, the J call TRBJ2-1; D is undetermined. The TCR originated in a man aged 25-45 years in good health. Sequencing was carried out using naive CD4+ T cells sorted from blood. Regarding subset: CD45RA+ positively selected. CDR3 nucleotides: TGTGCCAGCAGCCTTAAGTGGGAGCAGTTCTTC. It is translated as CASSLKWEQFF.